These 30 T cell receptor beta chains were all obtained from the same sample, sequenced in a study of regulatory T cells in long-lasting Graves disease. Assembly of TCR beta libraries relied on iRepertoire HTBI primers together with Arm-PCR of CDR3 regions. Each CDR3 protein gets one entry after TCRdb re-called the multiplex PCR reads with MiXCR. Among under 800,000 distinct CDR3 sequences listed, around 17% were seen once. Sample time point: newly diagnosed GD, antithyroid drugs for less than 3 months. Isolated PBMC RNA provided the starting material for the TCR library. The same data also contributed to another study, on T cells in Graves' hyperthyroidism and ophthalmopathy.

The starting material was peripheral blood mononuclear cells (PBMCs), obtained at new diagnosis, from a patient treated with antithyroid drugs. Receptor source: a woman under 40 with Graves disease.

This clonotype showed up just a few times. The rearrangement joins TRBV4-2 to TRBJ1-5; D gene unclear. Germline values: CDR1 LGHNA, CDR2 YNFKEQ. This CDR3 has 14 residues. Trimming stripped 6 bases from V and 6 bases from J, with 15 bases between. For the CDR3, the DNA is TGTGCCAGCAGTAATGTAACGGGCGGTCAGCCCCAGCATTTT. It encodes CASSNVTGGQPQHF.

The rearrangement uses TRBV30 and TRBJ2-3; D gene unclear. V lost 2 bases and J lost 0, with 9 bases in between. Germline lookup yields CDR1 GTSNPN and CDR2 SVGIG (reference sequence). The CDR3 is 14 amino acids. CDR3 in amino acids: CAWSPPPSTDTQYF. For the CDR3, the DNA is TGTGCCTGGAGTCCCCCCCCTAGCACAGATACGCAGTATTTT.

This clonotype was counted ten times or more. J is TRBJ2-5 and V is TRBV20-1; D is possibly TRBD1 (5 bases). The CDR3 runs 15 residues. Germline CDR1 and CDR2: DFQATT and SNEGSKA (reference sequence). Trimming took off 3 bases at V and 5 bases at J, with 19 bases between the two ends. The CDR3 nucleotides are TGCAGTGCTAGCCCTGGGGCAAGCATTGGGGAGACCCAGTACTTC. Translated, it gives CSASPGASIGETQYF.

This clonotype was detected ten times or more. This chain connects TRBV7-9 to TRBJ2-1, with a weak D call TRBD1 (6 bases). This CDR3 comprises 15 residues. Trimming left V 5 bases short and J 3 bases short, with 14 bases between. Germline CDR1 reads SEHNR; CDR2 reads FQNEAQ (reference sequence). CDR3 in amino acids: CASSATGSSYNEQFF. In DNA form, the CDR3 reads TGTGCCAGCAGCGCAACAGGGTCTAGCTACAATGAGCAGTTCTTC.

The rearrangement uses TRBV6-2 or TRBV6-3 and TRBJ2-1, with 9 bases lining up with TRBD2. Per germline, CDR1 MNHEY and CDR2 SVGEGT. CDR3 length equals 17 residues. With V trimmed by 0 bases and J by 7 bases, 10 bases remained unmatched. The chain's CDR3 is CASSYSVGAGGWNEQFF. The CDR3 region has the DNA TGTGCCAGCAGTTACTCGGTGGGAGCGGGAGGATGGAATGAGCAGTTCTTC.

This clonotype was counted between two and nine times. This rearrangement joins TRBV19 to TRBJ2-1; TRBD1 agrees at 10 bases. Germline V gene data show CDR1 as LNHDA and CDR2 as SQIVND (reference sequence). V dropped 2 bases and J dropped 3; count of bases not matched to a gene: 1. CDR3 size: 15 residues. DNA of the CDR3: TGTGCCAGTAGTATAAGGGACAGGGGCTACAATGAGCAGTTCTTC. Its translation is CASSIRDRGYNEQFF.

The rearrangement links TRBV11-2 to TRBJ1-1, with unresolved D. The length of the CDR3 is 11 residues. Trimming removed 5 bases at V and 10 bases at J, with 11 bases between. CDR1 and CDR2 from the germline V gene are SGHAT and FQNNGV. The CDR3 here is CASSQHLGAFF. The CDR3 DNA is TGTGCCAGCAGCCAACATTTAGGAGCTTTCTTT.

V usage is TRBV20-1 and J usage is TRBJ1-4; 7 nucleotides line up with TRBD1. The trim removed 8 bases at V and 7 bases at J, leaving 4 bases unmatched. The CDR3 covers 11 residues. The germline CDR1 and CDR2 sequences are DFQATT and SNEGSKA (reference sequence). The CDR3 loop is CSPHRGEKLFF. CDR3 bases: TGCAGTCCCCACAGGGGTGAAAAACTGTTTTTT.

The chain employs TRBV5-5 and TRBJ2-3, with D possibly TRBD2 on 6 matching bases. This CDR3 contains 15 residues. Germline V gene sequence: CDR1 SGHKS, CDR2 YYEKEE (reference sequence). V was cut by 2 bases and J by 2 bases, with 12 bases left in between. The CDR3 protein is CASSLGTQDTDTQYF. In DNA, the CDR3 is TGTGCCAGCAGCTTAGGGACTCAAGACACAGATACGCAGTATTTT.

The V call is TRBV19, the J call TRBJ1-5; D is uncertain. From germline, CDR1 is LNHDA and CDR2 SQIVND (reference sequence). The CDR3 length is 15 residues. The V and J ends lost 4 bases and 4 bases respectively, with 14 bases between them. The CDR3 loop is CASSKVKQMNQPQHF. As DNA, the CDR3 is TGTGCCAGTAGTAAAGTAAAACAGATGAATCAGCCCCAGCATTTT. Looking up the rest from reference TRBV19 and TRBJ1-5 gives the full variable domain: DGGITQSPKYLFRKEGQNVTLSCEQNLNHDAMYWYRQDPGQGLRLIYYSQIVNDFQKGDIAEGYSVSREKKESFPLTVTSAQKNPTAFYLCASSKVKQMNQPQHFGDGTRLSIL.

This clonotype occurred a few times. V is TRBV20-1 and J is TRBJ2-5; 7 bases match TRBD1. The V and J ends lost 6 bases and 2 bases, in that order; junction bases with no gene match: 12. CDR1 and CDR2 from the germline V gene are DFQATT and SNEGSKA (reference sequence). This CDR3 is built from 15 residues. CDR3 in DNA: TGCAGTGCCAAGGTATTAGGGGGCCTTCAAGAGACCCAGTACTTC. It translates to CSAKVLGGLQETQYF.

The rearrangement uses TRBV18 and TRBJ2-7; D is perhaps TRBD1 (6 bases). Germline values: CDR1 KGHSH, CDR2 LQKENI. The V and J ends lost 2 bases and 5 bases respectively, with 10 bases between them. The CDR3 is made up of 13 amino acids. CDR3 sequence: CASSPRQVHEQYF. CDR3 sequence (DNA): TGTGCCAGCTCACCAAGACAGGTTCACGAGCAGTACTTC.

In its sample, this clonotype was seen many times. The chain uses TRBV12-3 or TRBV12-4 and TRBJ1-1; D may be TRBD1 (6 bases). V was clipped by 3 bases and J by 5 bases, with 10 bases between them. This CDR3 comprises 13 residues. The CDR3 sequence: CASSFWGRTEAFF. The CDR3 DNA reads as TGTGCCAGCAGTTTCTGGGGGCGGACTGAAGCTTTCTTT.

This clonotype was recorded many times. The CDR3 DNA follows: TGTGCCAGCAGCTCGAACGTCGGAGCTAGCGGGAGCCCCAGAGAGACCCAGTACTTC. This sequence encodes CASSSNVGASGSPRETQYF. The chain uses TRBV28 and TRBJ2-5; 10 positions match TRBD2. Germline V gene sequence: CDR1 MDHEN, CDR2 SYDVKM. The CDR3 consists of 19 residues. V lost 6 bases to trimming and J lost 4 bases; unmatched junction nucleotides: 20.

The chain carries TRBV20-1 and TRBJ2-7; TRBD1 agrees at 9 bases. CDR1 is DFQATT, CDR2 SNEGSKA, per germline (reference sequence). CDR3 length equals 15 residues. V was pared by 6 bases and J by 4 bases, with 13 bases of the junction left unmatched. CDR3 DNA: TGCAGTGCAACGAAACCCGGGACAGGGAGATACGAGCAGTACTTC. Protein sequence: CSATKPGTGRYEQYF.

This clonotype was observed at least ten times. The rearrangement links TRBV12-3 or TRBV12-4 to TRBJ2-2; 9 bases agree with TRBD1. This CDR3 spans 15 amino acids. V shed 6 bases, J shed 6 bases, and the junction held 8 bases outside the gene matches. In DNA, the CDR3 is TGTGCCAGCAGCGCTGGACAGGGGTGGGCCGGGGAGCTGTTTTTT. Translated: CASSAGQGWAGELFF.

This clonotype was detected ten times or more. The chain carries TRBV7-3 and TRBJ2-1, with D perhaps given as TRBD1 or TRBD2 (8 bases each). The V end was cut by 5 bases, the J end by 6 bases, with 20 bases between. The CDR3 length is 16 residues. CDR1 is SGHTA, CDR2 FQGTGA, per germline. CDR3 sequence reads: CASSPVAGQVRNEQFF. The CDR3 DNA follows: TGTGCCAGCAGCCCGGTAGCGGGACAGGTACGCAATGAGCAGTTCTTC. Full variable domain (outside the CDR3, taken from reference TRBV7-3 and TRBJ2-1): GAGVSQTPSNKVTEKGKYVELRCDPISGHTALYWYRQSLGQGPEFLIYFQGTGAADDSGLPNDRFFAVRPEGSVSTLKIQRTERGDSAVYLCASSPVAGQVRNEQFFGPGTRLTVL.

V gene TRBV6-1 combines with J gene TRBJ2-1, with 9 nucleotides matching TRBD2. There are 20 residues in the CDR3. The J segment lost 4 bases and the V segment lost 6 bases, leaving 22 bases of the junction unmatched. Germline lookup yields CDR1 MNHNS and CDR2 SASEGT. The CDR3 DNA sequence: TGTGCCAGCAGGACTTTTCGAGCGGGAGGCCCTCTACACAGTTACAATGAGCAGTTCTTC. Protein sequence: CASRTFRAGGPLHSYNEQFF.

The sample holds a few counts of this clonotype. A much larger clone lies one base from this, so it may be a read error. The rearrangement joins TRBV12-3 or TRBV12-4 to TRBJ1-1; 8 bases are shared with TRBD1. The CDR3 is made up of 15 amino acids. CDR3 nucleotide sequence: TGTGCCAGCAGGGCAGGGGGCGCCGGGAACACTGAAGCTTCCTTT. This translates into CASRAGGAGNTEASF.

The J gene is TRBJ2-1, the V gene TRBV9; perhaps TRBD1 as D (6 bases). This CDR3 comprises 14 residues. The V end lost 3 bases, the J end lost 5 bases, and 12 bases lay between the germline ends. The germline CDR1 and CDR2 sequences are SGDLS and YYNGEE. The CDR3 sequence is CASSAMTGNNEQFF. The CDR3 DNA sequence: TGTGCCAGCAGCGCAATGACAGGTAACAATGAGCAGTTCTTC.

As concerns this clonotype: With a much larger clone just one base away, this may be a read error. The chain combines TRBV6-2 or TRBV6-3 with TRBJ1-1; D possibly corresponds to TRBD1 (6 bases). This CDR3 comprises 15 residues. With 7 bases removed from V and 4 bases from J, the gap between germline ends came to 19 bases. Germline V gene data show CDR1 as MNHEY and CDR2 as SVGEGT. The DNA of the CDR3 is TGTGCCAGCACCAAGGGGGGCAGGGGATCCACTGAAGCTTTCTTT. It specifies CASTKGGRGSTEAFF.

This clonotype was counted a few times. The chain employs TRBV6-1 and TRBJ2-3; D unclear. Trimming shortened V by 5 bases and J by 1 base, and 16 bases separated the two germline ends. Germline V gene sequence: CDR1 MNHNS, CDR2 SASEGT. The CDR3 is made up of 16 amino acids. The CDR3 nucleotides are TGTGCCAGCAGTACCGCTTCGGGTCGAGGCACAGATACGCAGTATTTT. Translation gives CASSTASGRGTDTQYF.

CDR3 in amino acids: CSADILQGTTYNSPLHF. CDR3 sequence (DNA): TGCAGTGCCGATATCTTACAGGGCACAACCTATAATTCACCCCTCCACTTT. This chain joins TRBV20-1 and TRBJ1-6, with D perhaps matching TRBD1 (6 bases). The CDR3 sequence is 17 residues long. The V and J ends lost 6 bases and 2 bases respectively, with 20 bases between them. CDR1 DFQATT and CDR2 SNEGSKA come from the germline V gene (reference sequence).

This clonotype was detected many times. V and J are TRBV28 and TRBJ2-7; no clear D. V lost 4 bases to trimming and J lost 3 bases, with 19 bases between them. This CDR3 has 16 amino acids. The germline V gene encodes CDR1 MDHEN and CDR2 SYDVKM. The CDR3 nucleotides are TGTGCCAGCAGTTCCCCAGCGAACCAAGACGGCTACGAGCAGTACTTC. Its protein product is CASSSPANQDGYEQYF.

The chain joins TRBV7-9 to TRBJ2-2; unclear D gene. This CDR3 is built from 16 residues. Germline assignment: CDR1 SEHNR and CDR2 FQNEAQ (reference sequence). V lost 2 bases and J lost 1, with 11 bases in between. CDR3 region: CASSLKVLRNTGELFF. The CDR3 DNA reads as TGTGCCAGCAGCTTAAAGGTTCTACGGAACACCGGGGAGCTGTTTTTT.

The chain couples TRBV20-1 to TRBJ2-1, with D hard to call. Germline CDR1 and CDR2: DFQATT and SNEGSKA (reference sequence). V lost 0 bases, J lost 6 bases, and 6 bases lay in between. The CDR3 contains 12 residues. CDR3 amino acids: CSAREQINEQFF. The DNA of the CDR3 is TGCAGTGCTAGAGAACAGATCAATGAGCAGTTCTTC.

This clonotype was counted at least ten times. This chain connects TRBV12-3 or TRBV12-4 to TRBJ2-7; no definite D call. V shed 4 bases and J shed 1 base, with 11 bases lying between them. The CDR3 runs to 14 residues. CDR3 sequence reads: CASSWAALSYEQYF. CDR3 nucleotide sequence: TGTGCCAGCAGTTGGGCAGCTCTATCCTACGAGCAGTACTTC.

This chain uses TRBV5-6 with TRBJ2-1; D might be TRBD1 or TRBD2, each matching 5 bases. Germline values: CDR1 SGHDT, CDR2 YYEEEE. V was pared by 0 bases and J by 15 bases, with 13 bases between. The CDR3 sequence is 12 residues long. The CDR3 is CASSLAGTSPFF. CDR3 DNA: TGTGCCAGCAGCTTGGCCGGGACCAGCCCGTTCTTC.

J is TRBJ2-1 and V is TRBV30; D may be TRBD2 (5 bases). The J call may be incorrect, as the DNA end agrees better with TRBJ2-5. There are 12 residues in the CDR3. Per germline, CDR1 GTSNPN and CDR2 SVGIG (reference sequence). The CDR3 nucleotides are TGTGCCTGGAGGGCTCAGCGGGAGACCCAGTACTTC. Encoded protein: CAWRAQRETQYF.

This clonotype has a count of ten or more. The genes are TRBV20-1 and TRBJ2-7, with 8 nucleotides matching TRBD2. The CDR3 is 13 amino acids. The V gene's germline CDR1 is DFQATT and CDR2 SNEGSKA (reference sequence). Trimming took 6 bases from V and 4 from J; bases not matched to a gene: 8. The CDR3 protein is CSATIAGQYEQYF. CDR3 nucleotide sequence: TGCAGTGCCACTATAGCGGGGCAATACGAGCAGTACTTC.